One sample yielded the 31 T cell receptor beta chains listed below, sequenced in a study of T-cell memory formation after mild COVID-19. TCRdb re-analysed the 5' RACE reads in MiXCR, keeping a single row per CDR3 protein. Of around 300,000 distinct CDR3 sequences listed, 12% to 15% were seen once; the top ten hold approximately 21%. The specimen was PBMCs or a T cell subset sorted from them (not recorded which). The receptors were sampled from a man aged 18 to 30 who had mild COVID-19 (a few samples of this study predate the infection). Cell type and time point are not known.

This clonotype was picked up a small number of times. The chain's CDR3 is CASIKFLGGSGNTIYF. CDR3 in DNA: TGTGCCAGCATAAAGTTCTTGGGGGGCTCTGGAAACACCATATATTTT. The V call is TRBV6-6, the J call TRBJ1-3, with D possibly TRBD1 on 5 matching bases. The V gene lost 7 bases and the J gene lost 0 bases, with 16 bases spanning the gap. Germline assignment: CDR1 MNHNY and CDR2 SVGAGI (reference sequence). This CDR3 spans 16 amino acids.

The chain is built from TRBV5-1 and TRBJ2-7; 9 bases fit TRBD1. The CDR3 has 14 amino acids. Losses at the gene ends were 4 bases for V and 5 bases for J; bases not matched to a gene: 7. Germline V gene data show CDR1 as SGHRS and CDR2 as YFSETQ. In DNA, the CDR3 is TGCGCCAGCAGCGAAGGACAGGGGATACACGAGCAGTACGTC. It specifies CASSEGQGIHEQYV.

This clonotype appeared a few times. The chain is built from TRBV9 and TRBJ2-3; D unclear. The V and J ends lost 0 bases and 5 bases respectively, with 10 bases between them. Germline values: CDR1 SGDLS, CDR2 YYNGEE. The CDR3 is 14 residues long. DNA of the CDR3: TGTGCCAGCAGCGTAGGTCTCTCCTTAGATACGCAGTATTTT. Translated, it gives CASSVGLSLDTQYF.

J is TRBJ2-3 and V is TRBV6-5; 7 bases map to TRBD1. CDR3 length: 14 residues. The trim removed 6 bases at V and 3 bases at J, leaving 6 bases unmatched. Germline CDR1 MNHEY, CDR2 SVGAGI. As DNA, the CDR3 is TGTGCCAGCAGACCGAGGGGGCAAACAGATACGCAGTATTTT. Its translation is CASRPRGQTDTQYF.

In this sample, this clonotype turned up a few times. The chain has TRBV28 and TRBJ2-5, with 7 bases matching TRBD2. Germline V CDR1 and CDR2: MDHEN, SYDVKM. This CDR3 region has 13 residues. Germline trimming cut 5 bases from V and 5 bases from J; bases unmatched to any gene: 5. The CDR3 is CASSLAARETQYF. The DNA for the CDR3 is TGTGCCAGCAGTCTAGCGGCAAGGGAGACCCAGTACTTC.

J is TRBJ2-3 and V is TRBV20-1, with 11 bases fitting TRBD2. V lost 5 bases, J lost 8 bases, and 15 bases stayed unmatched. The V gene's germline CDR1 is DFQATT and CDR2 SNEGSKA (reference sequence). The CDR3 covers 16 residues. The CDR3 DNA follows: TGCAGTGCTGCCACCCCTTCTAGCGGGGGGCCCGGTACGCAGTATTTT. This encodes CSAATPSSGGPGTQYF.

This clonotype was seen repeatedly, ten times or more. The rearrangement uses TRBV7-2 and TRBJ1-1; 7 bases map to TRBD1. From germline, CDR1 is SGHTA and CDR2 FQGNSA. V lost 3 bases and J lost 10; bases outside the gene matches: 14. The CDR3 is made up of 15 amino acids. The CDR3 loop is CASSFYGQEHPGAFF. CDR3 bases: TGTGCCAGCAGCTTTTACGGACAGGAGCATCCCGGAGCTTTCTTT.

CDR3 region: CSPDCGITKNIQYF. CDR3 coding DNA: TGCAGTCCCGACTGCGGAATCACCAAAAACATTCAGTACTTC. The genes are TRBV20-1 and TRBJ2-4; no firm D call. This CDR3 is 14 amino acids long. Germline V gives CDR1 DFQATT, CDR2 SNEGSKA (reference sequence). Trimming stripped 8 bases from V and 2 bases from J, with 16 bases between.

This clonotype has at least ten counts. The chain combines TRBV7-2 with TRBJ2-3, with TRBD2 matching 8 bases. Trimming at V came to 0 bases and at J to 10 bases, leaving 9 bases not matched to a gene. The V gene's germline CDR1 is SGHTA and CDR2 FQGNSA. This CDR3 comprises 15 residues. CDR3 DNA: TGTGCCAGCAGCTTAGCCCCCGGGGGGGGGACGGCGCAGTATTTT. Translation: CASSLAPGGGTAQYF.

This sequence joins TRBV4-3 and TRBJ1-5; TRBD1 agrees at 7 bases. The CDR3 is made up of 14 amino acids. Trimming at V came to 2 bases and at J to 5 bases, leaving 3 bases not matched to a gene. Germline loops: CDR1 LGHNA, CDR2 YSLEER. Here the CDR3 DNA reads TGCGCCAGCAGCCAATGGCAGGGGGATCAGCCCCAGCATTTT. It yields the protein CASSQWQGDQPQHF.

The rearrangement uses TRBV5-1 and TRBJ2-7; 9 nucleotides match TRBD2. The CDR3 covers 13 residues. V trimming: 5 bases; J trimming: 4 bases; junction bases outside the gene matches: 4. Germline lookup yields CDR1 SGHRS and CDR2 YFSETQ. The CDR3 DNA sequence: TGCGCCAGCAGGGGCGGGGGGGAATACGAGCAGTACTTC. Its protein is CASRGGGEYEQYF.

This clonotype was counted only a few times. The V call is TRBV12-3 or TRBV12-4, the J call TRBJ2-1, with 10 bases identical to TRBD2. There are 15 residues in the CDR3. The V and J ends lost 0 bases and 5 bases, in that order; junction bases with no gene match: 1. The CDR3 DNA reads TGTGCCAGCAGTTTAGCCCTAGCGGGGGACAATGAGCAGTTCTTC. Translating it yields CASSLALAGDNEQFF.

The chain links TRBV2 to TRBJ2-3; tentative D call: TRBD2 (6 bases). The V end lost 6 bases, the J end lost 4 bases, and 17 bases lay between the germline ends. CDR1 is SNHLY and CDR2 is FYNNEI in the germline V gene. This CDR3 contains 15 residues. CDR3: CASSGDSIQPDTQYF. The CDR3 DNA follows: TGTGCCAGCAGCGGGGACTCTATACAGCCAGATACGCAGTATTTT. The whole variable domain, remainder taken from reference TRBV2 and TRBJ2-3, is EPEVTQTPSHQVTQMGQEVILRCVPISNHLYFYWYRQILGQKVEFLVSFYNNEISEKSEIFDDQFSVERPDGSNFTLKIRSTKLEDSAMYFCASSGDSIQPDTQYFGPGTRLTVL.

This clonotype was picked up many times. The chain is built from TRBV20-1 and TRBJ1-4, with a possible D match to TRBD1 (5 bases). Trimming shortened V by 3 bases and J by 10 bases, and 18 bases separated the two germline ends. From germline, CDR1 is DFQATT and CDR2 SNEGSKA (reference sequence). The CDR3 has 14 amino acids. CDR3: CSASPRQGLGKLFF. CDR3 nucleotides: TGCAGTGCTAGTCCGAGGCAGGGCCTGGGAAAACTGTTTTTT.

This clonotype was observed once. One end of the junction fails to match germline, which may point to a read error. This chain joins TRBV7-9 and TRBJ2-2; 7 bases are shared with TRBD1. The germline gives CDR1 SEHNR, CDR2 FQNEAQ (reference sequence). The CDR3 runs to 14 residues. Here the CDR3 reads CASTLRGLGGELFF. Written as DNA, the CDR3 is TGTGCCAGCACCTTAAGGGGGCTGGGCGGGGAGCTGTTTTTT.

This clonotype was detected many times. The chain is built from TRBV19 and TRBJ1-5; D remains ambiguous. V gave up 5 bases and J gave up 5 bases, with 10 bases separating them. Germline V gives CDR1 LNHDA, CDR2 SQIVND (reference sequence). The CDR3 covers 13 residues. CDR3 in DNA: TGTGCCAGTAGTCGGGGTGTGGATCAGCCCCAGCATTTT. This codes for CASSRGVDQPQHF. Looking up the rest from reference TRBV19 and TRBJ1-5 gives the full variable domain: DGGITQSPKYLFRKEGQNVTLSCEQNLNHDAMYWYRQDPGQGLRLIYYSQIVNDFQKGDIAEGYSVSREKKESFPLTVTSAQKNPTAFYLCASSRGVDQPQHFGDGTRLSIL.

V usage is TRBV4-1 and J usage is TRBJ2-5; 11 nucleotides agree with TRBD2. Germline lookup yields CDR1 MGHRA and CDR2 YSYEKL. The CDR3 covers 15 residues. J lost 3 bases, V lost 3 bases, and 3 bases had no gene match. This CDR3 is CASSHLLAGEETQYF. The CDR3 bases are TGCGCCAGCAGCCACCTACTAGCGGGGGAAGAGACCCAGTACTTC.

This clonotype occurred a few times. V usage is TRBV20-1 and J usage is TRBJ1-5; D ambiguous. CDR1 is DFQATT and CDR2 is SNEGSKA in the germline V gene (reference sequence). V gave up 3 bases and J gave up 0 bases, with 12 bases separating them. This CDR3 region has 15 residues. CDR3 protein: CSASLPGTSNQPQHF. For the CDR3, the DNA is TGCAGTGCTAGCCTGCCGGGAACTAGCAATCAGCCCCAGCATTTT.

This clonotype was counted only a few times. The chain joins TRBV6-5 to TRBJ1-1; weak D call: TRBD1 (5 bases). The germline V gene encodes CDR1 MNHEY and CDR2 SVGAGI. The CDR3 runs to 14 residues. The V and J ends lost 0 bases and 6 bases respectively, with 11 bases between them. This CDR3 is CASSYSISGPEAFF. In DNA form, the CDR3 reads TGTGCCAGCAGTTACTCGATATCGGGACCTGAAGCTTTCTTT.

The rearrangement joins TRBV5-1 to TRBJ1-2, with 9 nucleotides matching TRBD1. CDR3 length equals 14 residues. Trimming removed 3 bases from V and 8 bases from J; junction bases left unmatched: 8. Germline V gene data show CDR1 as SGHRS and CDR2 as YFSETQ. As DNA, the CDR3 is TGCGCCAGCAGCTCGGGACAGGGATTAAAGGGCTACACCTTC. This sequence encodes CASSSGQGLKGYTF.

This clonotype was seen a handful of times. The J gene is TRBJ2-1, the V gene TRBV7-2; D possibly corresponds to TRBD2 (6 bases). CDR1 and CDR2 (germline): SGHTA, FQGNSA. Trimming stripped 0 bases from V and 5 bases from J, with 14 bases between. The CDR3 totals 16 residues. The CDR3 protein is CASSLALVGGNNEQFF. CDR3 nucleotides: TGTGCCAGCAGCTTAGCGCTGGTGGGGGGAAACAATGAGCAGTTCTTC.

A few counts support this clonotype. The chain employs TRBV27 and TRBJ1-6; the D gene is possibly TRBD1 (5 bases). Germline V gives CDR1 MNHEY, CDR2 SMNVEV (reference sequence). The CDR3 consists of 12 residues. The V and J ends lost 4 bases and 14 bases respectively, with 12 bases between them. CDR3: CASSSKGSALHF. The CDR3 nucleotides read TGTGCCAGCAGTTCGAAGGGGTCGGCCCTCCACTTT.

Here the CDR3 DNA reads TGCGCCAGCAGCTTCACAGGGGACGCAATAGTCGGTTGCACCTTC. It translates to CASSFTGDAIVGCTF. J is TRBJ1-2 and V is TRBV5-1; 7 nucleotides match TRBD1. Germline V gene data show CDR1 as SGHRS and CDR2 as YFSETQ. V lost 2 bases to trimming and J lost 13 bases; unmatched junction nucleotides: 17. This CDR3 comprises 15 residues.

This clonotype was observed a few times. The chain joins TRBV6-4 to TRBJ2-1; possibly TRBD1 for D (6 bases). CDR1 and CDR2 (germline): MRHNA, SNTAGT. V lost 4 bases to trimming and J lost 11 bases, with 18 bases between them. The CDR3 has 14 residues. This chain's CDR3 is CASSADSRLIKQFF. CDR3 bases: TGTGCCAGCAGTGCGGACAGCCGGTTAATTAAGCAGTTCTTC.

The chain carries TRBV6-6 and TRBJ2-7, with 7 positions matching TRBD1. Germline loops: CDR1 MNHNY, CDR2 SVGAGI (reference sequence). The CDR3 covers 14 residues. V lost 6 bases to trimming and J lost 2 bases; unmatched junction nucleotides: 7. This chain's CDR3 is CASRSQGTAYEQYV. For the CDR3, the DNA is TGTGCCAGCAGATCACAGGGGACGGCCTACGAGCAGTACGTC.

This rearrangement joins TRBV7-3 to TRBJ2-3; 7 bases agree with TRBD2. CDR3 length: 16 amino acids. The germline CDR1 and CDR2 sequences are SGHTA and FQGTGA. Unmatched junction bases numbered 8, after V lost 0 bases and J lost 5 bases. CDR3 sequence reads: CASSLTGGAEGDTQYF. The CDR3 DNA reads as TGTGCCAGCAGCTTAACGGGAGGGGCGGAGGGAGATACGCAGTATTTT.

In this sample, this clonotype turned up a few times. CDR3: CTSSQGAVTYEAFF. Here the CDR3 DNA reads TGCACCAGCAGCCAAGGGGCAGTCACTTATGAAGCTTTCTTT. The rearrangement links TRBV1 to TRBJ1-1. TRBV1 is reported as a pseudogene. This CDR3 has 14 residues.

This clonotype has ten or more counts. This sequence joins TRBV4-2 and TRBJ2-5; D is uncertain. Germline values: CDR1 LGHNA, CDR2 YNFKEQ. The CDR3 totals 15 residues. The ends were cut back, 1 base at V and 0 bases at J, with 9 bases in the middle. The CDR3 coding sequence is TGTGCCAGCAGCCAAGTGAAAGCCTACCAAGAGACCCAGTACTTC. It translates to CASSQVKAYQETQYF.

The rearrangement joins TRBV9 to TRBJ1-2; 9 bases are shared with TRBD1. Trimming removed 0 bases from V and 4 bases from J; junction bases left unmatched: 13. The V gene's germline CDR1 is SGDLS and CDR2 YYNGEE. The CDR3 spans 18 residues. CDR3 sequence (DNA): TGTGCCAGCAGCGTAGACCCGCACCGGGACAGGGAAATCTATGGCTACACCTTC. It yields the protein CASSVDPHRDREIYGYTF. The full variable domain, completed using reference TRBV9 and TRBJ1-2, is DSGVTQTPKHLITATGQRVTLRCSPRSGDLSVYWYQQSLDQGLQFLIQYYNGEERAKGNILERFSAQQFPDLHSELNLSSLELGDSALYFCASSVDPHRDREIYGYTFGSGTRLTVV.

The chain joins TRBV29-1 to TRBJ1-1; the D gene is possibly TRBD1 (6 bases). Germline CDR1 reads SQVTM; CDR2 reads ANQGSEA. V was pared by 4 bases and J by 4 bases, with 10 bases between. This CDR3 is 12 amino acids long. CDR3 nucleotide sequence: TGCAGCGTTGTAGGGGGAGTCACTGAAGCTTTCTTT. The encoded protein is CSVVGGVTEAFF.

In DNA form, the CDR3 reads TGTGCCACCAGCAAGGGGCACGGCGGATGGACCTACGAGCAGTACTTC. It specifies CATSKGHGGWTYEQYF. The V call is TRBV15, the J call TRBJ2-7; possibly TRBD1 for D (5 bases). The CDR3 has 16 residues. V dropped 4 bases and J dropped 2 bases, with 18 bases sitting between them. Germline V CDR1 and CDR2: LNHNV, YYDKDF (reference sequence).